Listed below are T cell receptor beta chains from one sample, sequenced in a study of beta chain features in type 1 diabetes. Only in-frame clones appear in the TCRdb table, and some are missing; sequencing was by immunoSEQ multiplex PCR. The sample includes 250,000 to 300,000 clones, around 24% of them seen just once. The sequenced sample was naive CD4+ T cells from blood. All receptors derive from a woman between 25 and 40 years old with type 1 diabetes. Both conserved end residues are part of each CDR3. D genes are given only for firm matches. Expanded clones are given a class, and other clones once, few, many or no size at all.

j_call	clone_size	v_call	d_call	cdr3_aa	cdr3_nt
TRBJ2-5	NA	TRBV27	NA	CASSPPETTETQYF	TGTGCCAGCAGTCCGCCGGAGACGACAGAGACCCAGTACTTC
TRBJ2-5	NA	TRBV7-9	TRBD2	CASSLMGGLGETQYF	TGTGCCAGCAGCTTAATGGGAGGGCTGGGGGAGACCCAGTACTTC
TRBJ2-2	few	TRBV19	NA	CASSGGTPGAGELFF	TGTGCCAGTAGTGGCGGGACTCCCGGGGCCGGGGAGCTGTTTTTT
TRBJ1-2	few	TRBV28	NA	CASSLAREETTF	TGTGCCAGCAGTTTGGCCCGGGAGGAAACGACCTTC
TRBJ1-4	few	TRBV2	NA	CASSSQEKLFF	TGTGCCAGCAGTTCACAGGAAAAACTGTTTTTT
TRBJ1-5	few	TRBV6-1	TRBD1	CASSALTGRNQPQHF	TGTGCCAGCAGTGCGTTGACAGGGCGCAATCAGCCCCAGCATTTT
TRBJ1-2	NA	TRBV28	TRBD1	CASRLFMTGGDGYTF	TGTGCCAGCAGACTTTTCATGACAGGGGGCGATGGCTACACCTTC
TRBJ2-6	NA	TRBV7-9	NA	CASSSRDYSGANVLTF	TGTGCCAGCAGCTCCAGGGATTACTCTGGGGCCAACGTCCTGACTTTC
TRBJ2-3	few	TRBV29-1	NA	CSVSTGPSSTDTQYF	TGCAGCGTATCAACAGGGCCCTCTAGCACAGATACGCAGTATTTT
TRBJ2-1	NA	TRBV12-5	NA	CASGLWREQFF	TGTGCTAGTGGTTTGTGGCGGGAGCAGTTCTTC
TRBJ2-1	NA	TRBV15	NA	CATSGQGVDEQFF	TGTGCCACCAGCGGGCAGGGTGTGGATGAGCAGTTCTTC
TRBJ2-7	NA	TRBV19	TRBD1	CASSPGTGGREQYF	TGTGCCAGTAGCCCCGGGACAGGGGGCCGAGAGCAGTACTTC
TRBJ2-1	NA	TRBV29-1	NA	CSVAAPGHGNEQFF	TGCAGCGTTGCTGCTCCGGGACATGGCAATGAGCAGTTCTTC
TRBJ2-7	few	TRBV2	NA	CASSPRDYEQYF	TGTGCCAGCAGTCCCAGGGACTACGAGCAGTACTTC
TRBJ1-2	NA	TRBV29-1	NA	CSVQNQTGYGYTF	TGCAGCGTTCAGAATCAGACAGGCTATGGCTACACCTTC
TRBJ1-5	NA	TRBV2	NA	CASVPEVSNQPQHF	TGTGCCAGCGTTCCGGAGGTGAGCAATCAGCCCCAGCATTTT
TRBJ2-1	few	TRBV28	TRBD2	CASSELAGGWYEQFF	TGTGCCAGCAGCGAACTAGCGGGAGGGTGGTATGAGCAGTTCTTC
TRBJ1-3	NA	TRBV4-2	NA	CASSQDKSATVTGNTIYF	TGTGCCAGCAGCCAAGATAAGAGTGCGACAGTAACTGGAAACACCATATATTTT
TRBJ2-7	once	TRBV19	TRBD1	CASSRSGTGSYEQYF	TGTGCCAGTAGTAGATCCGGGACAGGGAGCTACGAGCAGTACTTC
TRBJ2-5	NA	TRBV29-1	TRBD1	CSVEGGTGVQETQYF	TGCAGCGTTGAAGGCGGGACAGGGGTCCAAGAGACCCAGTACTTC
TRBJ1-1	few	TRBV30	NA	CAWKRGALNTEAFF	TGTGCCTGGAAACGGGGGGCTTTGAACACTGAAGCTTTCTTT
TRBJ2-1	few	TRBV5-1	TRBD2	CASSIGTSGRSYNEQFF	TGCGCCAGCAGCATCGGGACTAGCGGGAGATCCTACAATGAGCAGTTCTTC
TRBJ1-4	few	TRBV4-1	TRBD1	CASSRTGGWDEKLFF	TGCGCCAGCAGCCGGACAGGGGGCTGGGATGAAAAACTGTTTTTT
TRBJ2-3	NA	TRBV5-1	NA	CASSLTGSITDTQYF	TGCGCCAGCAGCTTGACGGGAAGCATCACAGATACGCAGTATTTT
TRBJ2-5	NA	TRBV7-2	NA	CASSLAGVQETQYF	TGTGCCAGCAGCTTAGCGGGAGTTCAGGAGACCCAGTACTTC
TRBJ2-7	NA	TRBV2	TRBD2	CASNSLAGAYEQYF	TGTGCCAGCAACTCCCTAGCGGGAGCCTACGAGCAGTACTTC
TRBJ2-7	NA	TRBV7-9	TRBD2	CASSFTSGDYEQYF	TGTGCCAGCAGCTTTACTAGCGGAGATTACGAGCAGTACTTC
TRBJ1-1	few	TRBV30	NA	CAWDREMNTEAFF	TGTGCCTGGGACCGGGAGATGAACACTGAAGCTTTCTTT